The clone carrying this T cell receptor beta chain was counted a single time. This sample stems from a study of blood T cell repertoires in COVID-19. Using immunoSEQ multiplex PCR, the repertoire was profiled, and TCRdb retains in-frame clones only, with some absent. The table records more than 100,000 clones, about three quarters of them present only once. V dropped 0 bases and J dropped 9; count of bases not matched to a gene: 5. Germline V gene data show CDR1 as SGHRS and CDR2 as YFSETQ. The CDR3 contains 15 residues. The specimen was peripheral blood. This chain uses TRBV5-1 with TRBJ2-1; 11 nucleotides agree with TRBD2. The receptor was derived from a human donor with acute or convalescent COVID-19. The donor label of this sample is uncertain. DNA for the CDR3: TGCGCCAGCAGCTTGGTGCTAGCGGGGGGCGGTGAGCAGTTCTTC. Protein product: CASSLVLAGGGEQFF.